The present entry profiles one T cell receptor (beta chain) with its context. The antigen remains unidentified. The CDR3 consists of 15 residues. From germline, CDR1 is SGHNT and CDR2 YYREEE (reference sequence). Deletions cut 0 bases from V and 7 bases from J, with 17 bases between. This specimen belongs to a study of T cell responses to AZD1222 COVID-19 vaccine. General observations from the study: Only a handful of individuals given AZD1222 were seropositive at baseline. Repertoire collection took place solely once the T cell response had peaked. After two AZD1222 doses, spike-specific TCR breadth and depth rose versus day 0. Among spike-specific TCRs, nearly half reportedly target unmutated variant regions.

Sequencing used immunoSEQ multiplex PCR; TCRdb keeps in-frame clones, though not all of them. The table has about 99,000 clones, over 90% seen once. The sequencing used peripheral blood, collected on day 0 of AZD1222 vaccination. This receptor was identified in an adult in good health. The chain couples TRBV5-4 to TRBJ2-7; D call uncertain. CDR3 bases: TGTGCCAGCAGCTTGGGGTCCGGGCCCTTGGGAGAGCAGTACTTC. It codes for CASSLGSGPLGEQYF.